The table lists the clone carrying this T cell receptor beta chain with a few counts. What it recognizes is unknown. This sample was taken from a study of shared clonotypes between healthy human individuals. Samples left unsorted employed approximately 83 million PBMCs for genomic DNA. Deep-level running was used for the assay. Libraries were prepared by immunoSEQ multiplex PCR; TCRdb keeps only in-frame clonotypes and omits some of them. The table includes roughly 490,000 clones, around 80% detected once. Overall study findings and caveats: With few donors, the genetic and exposure-history diversity represented was limited. An anticipated effect of sequencing depth on clonotype sharing among donors was recognized.

This TCR derives from a woman aged 40 to 49 in good health. Some clones in this sample may be carry-over from other donors' samples. Material: PBMCs.

CDR3 loop: CASSTVYPYEQYF. CDR3 nucleotide sequence: TGTGCCAGTAGTACGGTCTACCCCTACGAGCAGTACTTC. The chain uses TRBV19 and TRBJ2-7; D gene uncertain. This CDR3 has 13 amino acids. Germline assignment: CDR1 LNHDA and CDR2 SQIVND (reference sequence). V was cut by 4 bases and J by 2 bases, with 9 bases left in between.